This T cell receptor beta chain was captured by sequencing in a study of identical twins. Study results and limitations: There is a chance that invariant MAIT and iNKT cells partially muddied zero-insertion analyses. Abundant cord blood beta clonotypes carried fewer insertions; memory repertoires showed none.

Germline-derived CDR1 and CDR2 are MDHEN and SYDVKM. The CDR3 totals 15 residues. V was clipped by 6 bases and J by 4 bases; unmatched bases: 7. Template switching supplied a universal primer site; unique molecular identifiers were carried on the cDNA. TCRdb re-analysed the 5' RACE reads in MiXCR, keeping a single row per CDR3 protein. This table has hundreds of thousands of distinct CDR3 sequences, about 8.9% appearing once. This clonotype was recorded many times. The antigen is undetermined. These same records also appear under a second study, on yellow fever vaccine responses in identical twins.

What was sequenced was memory (CD45RO+) T cells sorted from blood. This clonotype was sampled from a woman aged 18 to 35 in good health. The chain has TRBV28 and TRBJ2-3; 10 bases fit TRBD1. As DNA, the CDR3 is TGTGCCAGCAGACTCCCGGGACAGGGGTCAGATACGCAGTATTTT. It translates to CASRLPGQGSDTQYF.